This TCR beta chain originates from a study of blood T cell repertoires in COVID-19. V lost 0 bases and J 5 bases, leaving 13 bases between the germline ends. CDR1 and CDR2 from the germline V gene are ENHRY and SYGVKD. This CDR3 is 15 amino acids long. Sequencing used immunoSEQ multiplex PCR; TCRdb keeps in-frame clones, though not all of them. The table shows about 220,000 clones, with less than 90% occurring only once. The chain uses TRBV10-3 and TRBJ2-5; D unclear. Sequencing input: peripheral blood. This clonotype originated in a man aged 30 to 39 with active or convalescent COVID-19. The CDR3 protein is CAISESFLRTETQYF. The CDR3 DNA reads TGTGCCATCAGTGAGTCTTTTCTGAGAACGGAGACCCAGTACTTC.